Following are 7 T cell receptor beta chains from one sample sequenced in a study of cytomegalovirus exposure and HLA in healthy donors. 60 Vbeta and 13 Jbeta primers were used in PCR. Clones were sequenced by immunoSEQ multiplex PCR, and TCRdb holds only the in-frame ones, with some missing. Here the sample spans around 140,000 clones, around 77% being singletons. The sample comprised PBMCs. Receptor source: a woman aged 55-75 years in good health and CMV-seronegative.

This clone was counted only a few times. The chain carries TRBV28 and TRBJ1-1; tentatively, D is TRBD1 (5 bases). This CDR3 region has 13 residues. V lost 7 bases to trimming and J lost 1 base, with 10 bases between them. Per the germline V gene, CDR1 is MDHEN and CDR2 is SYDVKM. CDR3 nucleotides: TGTGCCAGCAACCAACAGGAGAACACTGAAGCTTTCTTT. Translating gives CASNQQENTEAFF.

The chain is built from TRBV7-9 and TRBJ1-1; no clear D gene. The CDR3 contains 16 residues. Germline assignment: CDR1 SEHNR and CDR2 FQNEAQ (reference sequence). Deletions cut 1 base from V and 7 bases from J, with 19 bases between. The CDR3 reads CASSLGAGDPGGEAFF. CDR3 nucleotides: TGTGCCAGCAGCTTAGGTGCAGGAGATCCGGGAGGTGAAGCTTTCTTT.

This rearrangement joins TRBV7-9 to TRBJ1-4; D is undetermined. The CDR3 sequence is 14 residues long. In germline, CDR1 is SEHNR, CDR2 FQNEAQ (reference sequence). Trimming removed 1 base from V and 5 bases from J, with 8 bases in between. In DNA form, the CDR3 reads TGTGCCAGCAGCTTAGGCTCCGGGAATGAAAAACTGTTTTTT. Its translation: CASSLGSGNEKLFF. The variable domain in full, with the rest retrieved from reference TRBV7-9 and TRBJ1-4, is DTGVSQNPRHKITKRGQNVTFRCDPISEHNRLYWYRQTLGQGPEFLTYFQNEAQLEKSRLLSDRFSAERPKGSFSTLEIQRTEQGDSAMYLCASSLGSGNEKLFFGSGTQLSVL.

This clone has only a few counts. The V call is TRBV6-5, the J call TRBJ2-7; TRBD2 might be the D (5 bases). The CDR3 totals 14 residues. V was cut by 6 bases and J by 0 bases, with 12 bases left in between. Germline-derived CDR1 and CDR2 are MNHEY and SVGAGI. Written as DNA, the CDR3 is TGTGCCAGCAGGAGGGTCCTCAGCTCCTACGAGCAGTACTTC. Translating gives CASRRVLSSYEQYF.

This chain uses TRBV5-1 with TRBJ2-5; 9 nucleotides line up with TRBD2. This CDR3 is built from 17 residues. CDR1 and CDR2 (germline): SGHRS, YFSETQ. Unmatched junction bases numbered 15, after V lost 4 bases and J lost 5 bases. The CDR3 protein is CASSATGLAPRGETQYF. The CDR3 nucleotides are TGCGCCAGCAGCGCAACCGGACTAGCGCCTCGGGGGGAGACCCAGTACTTC.

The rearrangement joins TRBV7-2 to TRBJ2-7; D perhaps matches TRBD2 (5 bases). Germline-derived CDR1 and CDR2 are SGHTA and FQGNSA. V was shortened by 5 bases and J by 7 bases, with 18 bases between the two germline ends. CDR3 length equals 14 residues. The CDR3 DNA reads TGTGCCAGCAGCCTCTTAGAGAGGGTCGGGGAGCAGTACTTC. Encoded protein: CASSLLERVGEQYF.

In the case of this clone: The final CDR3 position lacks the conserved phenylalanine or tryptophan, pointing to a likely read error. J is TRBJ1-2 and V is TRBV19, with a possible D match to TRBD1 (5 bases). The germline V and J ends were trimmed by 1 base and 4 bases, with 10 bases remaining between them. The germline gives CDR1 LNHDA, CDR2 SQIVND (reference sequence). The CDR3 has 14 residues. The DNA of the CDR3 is TGTGCCAGTAGTATAGTACCAGGGCCCTATGGCTACACCCTC. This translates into CASSIVPGPYGYTL.